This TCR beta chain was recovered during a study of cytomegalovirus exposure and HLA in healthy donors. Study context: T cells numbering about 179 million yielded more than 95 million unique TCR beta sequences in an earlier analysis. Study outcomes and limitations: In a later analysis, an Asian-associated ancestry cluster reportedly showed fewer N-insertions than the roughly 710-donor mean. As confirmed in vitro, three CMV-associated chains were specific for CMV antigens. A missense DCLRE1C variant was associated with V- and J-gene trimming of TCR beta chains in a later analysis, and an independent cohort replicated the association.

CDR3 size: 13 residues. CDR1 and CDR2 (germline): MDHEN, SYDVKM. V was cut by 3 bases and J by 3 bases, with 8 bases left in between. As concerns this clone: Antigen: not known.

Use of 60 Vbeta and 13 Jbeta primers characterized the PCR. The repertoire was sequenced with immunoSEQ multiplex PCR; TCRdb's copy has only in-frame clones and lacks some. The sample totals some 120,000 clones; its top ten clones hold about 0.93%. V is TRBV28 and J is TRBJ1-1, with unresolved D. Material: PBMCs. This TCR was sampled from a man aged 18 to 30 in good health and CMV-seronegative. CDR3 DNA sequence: TGTGCCAGCAGTTTGTCACTCGACACTGAAGCTTTCTTT. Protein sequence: CASSLSLDTEAFF.